Listed below are T cell receptor beta chains from one sample, sequenced in a study of blood T cell repertoires in COVID-19. Using immunoSEQ multiplex PCR, the repertoire was profiled, and TCRdb retains in-frame clones only, with some absent. The sample records about 200,000 clones, approximately 83% being singletons. Sample: PBMCs or T cells enriched from blood (not recorded which). These receptors were taken from a middle-aged woman with acute COVID-19. Each CDR3 is given without its conserved first and last residue. Each record gives: D gene, J gene, V gene, clone size, CDR3 protein. D genes are given only for firm matches. Clone size is not always given. Where it is, it says once, few, many or a class for expanded clones.

d_gene: .
j_gene: TRBJ1-4
v_gene: TRBV18
abundance: once
CDR3aa: ASSPRSGVEEKLF

d_gene: .
j_gene: TRBJ2-2
v_gene: TRBV28
abundance: .
CDR3aa: ASAPTGRTGELF

d_gene: TRBD1
j_gene: TRBJ1-2
v_gene: TRBV10-3
abundance: .
CDR3aa: AISPHGDSYGYT

d_gene: TRBD2
j_gene: TRBJ2-1
v_gene: TRBV19
abundance: once
CDR3aa: ASRPRGSKEAEQF

d_gene: .
j_gene: TRBJ2-7
v_gene: TRBV18
abundance: .
CDR3aa: ASSPSRAGSYEQY

d_gene: .
j_gene: TRBJ1-2
v_gene: TRBV5-4
abundance: .
CDR3aa: ASSSKANYGYT

d_gene: .
j_gene: TRBJ1-2
v_gene: TRBV27
abundance: .
CDR3aa: ASSSIQGPYGYT

d_gene: .
j_gene: TRBJ1-5
v_gene: TRBV7-2
abundance: .
CDR3aa: ASSLEVGAQH

d_gene: .
j_gene: TRBJ1-1
v_gene: TRBV28
abundance: .
CDR3aa: ASSLYREVTEAF

d_gene: TRBD1
j_gene: TRBJ2-3
v_gene: TRBV4-1
abundance: .
CDR3aa: ASSQLRDRDTDTQY

d_gene: TRBD1
j_gene: TRBJ2-1
v_gene: TRBV18
abundance: once
CDR3aa: ASSPGTGNDEQF

d_gene: .
j_gene: TRBJ1-3
v_gene: TRBV3-1/TRBV3-2
abundance: once
CDR3aa: ASSQGKGFGNTIY

d_gene: TRBD1
j_gene: TRBJ2-7
v_gene: TRBV19
abundance: .
CDR3aa: ATGGQGFHEQY

d_gene: TRBD2
j_gene: TRBJ2-2
v_gene: TRBV11-2
abundance: .
CDR3aa: ASSLLAGEHTGELF

d_gene: TRBD2
j_gene: TRBJ2-7
v_gene: TRBV10-2
abundance: .
CDR3aa: ASSDGLADYEQY

d_gene: .
j_gene: TRBJ2-1
v_gene: TRBV11-2
abundance: once
CDR3aa: ASSFTRWEQF

d_gene: TRBD2
j_gene: TRBJ2-2
v_gene: TRBV7-9
abundance: .
CDR3aa: ASSGGASGHFNTGELF

d_gene: TRBD1
j_gene: TRBJ1-1
v_gene: TRBV5-6
abundance: .
CDR3aa: ASSLAGTGGAF

d_gene: .
j_gene: TRBJ2-3
v_gene: TRBV12-3/TRBV12-4
abundance: .
CDR3aa: ASGRGETDTQY

d_gene: TRBD2
j_gene: TRBJ2-5
v_gene: TRBV28
abundance: .
CDR3aa: ASSLQLAGVETQY

d_gene: TRBD2
j_gene: TRBJ2-1
v_gene: TRBV5-1
abundance: .
CDR3aa: ASSWLAGNNEQF

d_gene: .
j_gene: TRBJ2-7
v_gene: TRBV28
abundance: many
CDR3aa: ASSRARPYEQY

d_gene: .
j_gene: TRBJ2-5
v_gene: TRBV19
abundance: .
CDR3aa: ASSPSRGGTKETQY

d_gene: .
j_gene: TRBJ2-2
v_gene: TRBV28
abundance: .
CDR3aa: ASSPQGGVSTGELF

d_gene: TRBD1
j_gene: TRBJ1-4
v_gene: TRBV28
abundance: few
CDR3aa: ASSFLTQGKGEKLF

d_gene: .
j_gene: TRBJ1-3
v_gene: TRBV13
abundance: .
CDR3aa: ASSLEGDSGNTIY

d_gene: .
j_gene: TRBJ2-2
v_gene: TRBV3-1/TRBV3-2
abundance: .
CDR3aa: ASSPTTTNTGELF

d_gene: TRBD1
j_gene: TRBJ1-5
v_gene: TRBV18
abundance: .
CDR3aa: ASSPPGQGPVEPQH

d_gene: .
j_gene: TRBJ2-5
v_gene: TRBV11-2
abundance: .
CDR3aa: ASSLDGSTGGETQY

d_gene: .
j_gene: TRBJ1-3
v_gene: TRBV28
abundance: .
CDR3aa: ASSYDPRGNTIY

d_gene: TRBD1
j_gene: TRBJ1-6
v_gene: TRBV2
abundance: .
CDR3aa: ASGSRDRGNSPLH

d_gene: TRBD2
j_gene: TRBJ2-7
v_gene: TRBV28
abundance: .
CDR3aa: ASSLGGSRPYEQY

d_gene: TRBD2
j_gene: TRBJ2-5
v_gene: TRBV4-1
abundance: .
CDR3aa: ASSQDAVNAGVQETQY

d_gene: .
j_gene: TRBJ2-1
v_gene: TRBV20-1
abundance: .
CDR3aa: SAYNNEQF

d_gene: .
j_gene: TRBJ2-2
v_gene: TRBV29-1
abundance: once
CDR3aa: SVDNREGTGELF

d_gene: .
j_gene: TRBJ2-2
v_gene: TRBV7-6
abundance: .
CDR3aa: ASSASVNTGELF

d_gene: TRBD2
j_gene: TRBJ2-3
v_gene: TRBV30
abundance: .
CDR3aa: AWQTSGSPDTQY

d_gene: .
j_gene: TRBJ2-2
v_gene: TRBV9
abundance: .
CDR3aa: ASSARRGRGPHYTGELF

d_gene: .
j_gene: TRBJ2-3
v_gene: TRBV29-1
abundance: .
CDR3aa: SVELGRGGSILDTQY

d_gene: .
j_gene: TRBJ1-6
v_gene: TRBV7-3
abundance: .
CDR3aa: ASSAAVGSPLH

d_gene: .
j_gene: TRBJ1-2
v_gene: TRBV2
abundance: .
CDR3aa: ASSEALRGYGYT

d_gene: TRBD2
j_gene: TRBJ2-1
v_gene: TRBV11-2
abundance: .
CDR3aa: ASSLPPGGRDSYNEQF

d_gene: .
j_gene: TRBJ2-3
v_gene: TRBV18
abundance: .
CDR3aa: ASSPFSLAGKDTDTQY

d_gene: TRBD2
j_gene: TRBJ2-1
v_gene: TRBV4-2
abundance: .
CDR3aa: ASSQTSGYNEQF

d_gene: TRBD1
j_gene: TRBJ2-2
v_gene: TRBV7-8
abundance: once
CDR3aa: ASSLSQGVAGELF

d_gene: .
j_gene: TRBJ2-1
v_gene: TRBV10-1
abundance: .
CDR3aa: ASSPGRTRDHNEQF

d_gene: TRBD2
j_gene: TRBJ2-1
v_gene: TRBV10-3
abundance: .
CDR3aa: AISETGGVDEQF

d_gene: .
j_gene: TRBJ1-2
v_gene: TRBV6-1
abundance: .
CDR3aa: ASSERAGLADGYT

d_gene: .
j_gene: TRBJ1-2
v_gene: TRBV19
abundance: .
CDR3aa: ASSTAGPLNYGYT

d_gene: TRBD1
j_gene: TRBJ1-2
v_gene: TRBV2
abundance: once
CDR3aa: ASTSRQGAWGYT

d_gene: TRBD1
j_gene: TRBJ1-2
v_gene: TRBV7-2
abundance: once
CDR3aa: ASSTDGQGRDGYT

d_gene: TRBD1
j_gene: TRBJ2-2
v_gene: TRBV30
abundance: .
CDR3aa: AFADRVETGELF

d_gene: .
j_gene: TRBJ2-2
v_gene: TRBV9
abundance: few
CDR3aa: ASSPHDRTGELF

d_gene: TRBD2
j_gene: TRBJ2-1
v_gene: TRBV7-8
abundance: .
CDR3aa: ASSRGTNNEQF